This T cell receptor beta chain was recorded in a study of regulatory T cells in long-lasting Graves disease. Turning to the study itself: Over-5-year antithyroid drug use with positive TSH receptor antibodies defined persistent Graves' disease in the study.

The germline gives CDR1 MNHEY, CDR2 SMNVEV (reference sequence). V lost 0 bases and J 4 bases, leaving 12 bases between the germline ends. The CDR3 loop spans 16 amino acids. This clonotype occurred a few times. What it binds is unknown. Overall study findings and caveats: Persistent disease was associated with favored TRBV28 usage and with favored use of TRBJ1-2 and TRBJ2-5.

Relying on iRepertoire HTBI primers and Arm-PCR of CDR3 regions, the team built TCR beta libraries. Authors' methods: Taken together, the samples had 62 TRBV and more than twelve TRBJ segments identified. Via MiXCR, TCRdb re-called the multiplex PCR reads, giving one row per CDR3 protein. The V and J calls and clone size come from TCRdb's table, not from the authors' own analysis. The sample holds a few hundred thousand distinct CDR3 sequences, roughly 25% seen once. Stated time point: persistent/refractory GD, antithyroid drugs over 5 years with positive TRAb. From PBMCs, RNA was extracted and then used to make the TCR library. From each patient, around 9 milliliters of peripheral blood was drawn and collected into an EDTA anticoagulant tube.

This sequence was found in a woman between 35 and 50 years old with Graves disease. V is TRBV27 and J is TRBJ2-2, with D perhaps matching TRBD2 (5 bases). Material: peripheral blood mononuclear cells (PBMCs), obtained when the disease was refractory, from a patient treated with antithyroid drugs. The CDR3 sequence is CASSLSWSSFTGELFF. CDR3 DNA sequence: TGTGCCAGCAGTTTATCTTGGTCTAGCTTCACCGGGGAGCTGTTTTTT.